Shown below are 4 T cell receptor beta chains from a single sample sequenced in a study of blood T cells in healthy people across ages. The second PCR ran roughly 6 to 11 cycles with a sample-barcoded 5' primer and J-beta primers. TCRdb reprocessed the 5' RACE reads via MiXCR and lists one record per CDR3 protein. The table records 650,000 or so distinct CDR3 sequences, more than 45% of them present only once. Sequences were obtained from blood. These receptors all stem from an elderly woman in good health.

This clonotype was seen many times. The CDR3 protein is CASGGQAASDTQYF. The CDR3 DNA reads TGTGCCAGCGGGGGACAGGCGGCGTCCGATACGCAGTATTTT. V and J are TRBV2 and TRBJ2-3, with TRBD1 matching 8 bases. The V segment lost 8 bases and the J segment 6 bases; nucleotides outside the gene matches: 10. The CDR3 loop spans 14 amino acids. CDR1 is SNHLY and CDR2 is FYNNEI in the germline V gene.

In its sample, this clonotype was seen a few times. The rearrangement uses TRBV6-2 or TRBV6-3 and TRBJ1-4, with D unclear. Trimming shortened V by 2 bases and J by 8 bases, and 6 bases separated the two germline ends. This CDR3 has 12 residues. CDR1 is MNHEY and CDR2 is SVGEGT in the germline V gene. CDR3 sequence reads: CASSYPEEKLFF. CDR3 bases: TGTGCCAGCAGTTACCCGGAGGAAAAACTGTTTTTT.

There are many counts of this clonotype. This chain connects TRBV2 to TRBJ2-2; no clear D. From germline, CDR1 is SNHLY and CDR2 FYNNEI. Between the trimmed V and J ends, which lost 6 bases and 8 bases, there was a span of 19 bases. The CDR3 loop spans 15 amino acids. CDR3 residues: CASRERPSRPGELFF. CDR3 nucleotide sequence: TGTGCCAGCAGGGAAAGACCGTCTAGGCCGGGGGAGCTGTTTTTT.

This clonotype was counted many times. The rearrangement uses TRBV20-1 and TRBJ1-4; no clear D. Trimming stripped 3 bases from V and 8 bases from J, with 7 bases between. Germline V gives CDR1 DFQATT, CDR2 SNEGSKA (reference sequence). The CDR3 totals 11 residues. The CDR3 region has the DNA TGCAGTGCTAGTCGAGGGGAAAAACTGTTTTTT. It encodes CSASRGEKLFF.